This T cell receptor (beta chain) was documented in a study of T cells after posttransplantation cyclophosphamide. Findings of the study overall: Blood and skin or GI T cell repertoires showed limited TRB overlap. Later blood repertoires were often dominated by clones from the donor CD8+ memory compartment.

Note on this clone: The antigen remains unidentified.

Peripheral blood was collected from the related graft donor on the marrow donation day. TCRdb's copy holds only in-frame clones and misses some; the assay was immunoSEQ multiplex PCR. The sample is made up of 34,000 or so clones, none counted only once. CDR1 is SGHTA, CDR2 FQGTGA, per germline. The CDR3 has 13 amino acids. V was shortened by 2 bases and J by 8 bases, with 10 bases between the two germline ends. This sequence originates from a woman aged 45-65 years in good health and a related stem cell transplant donor. Sequenced sample: PBMCs. The V and J genes are TRBV7-3 and TRBJ2-1; D gene uncertain. The chain's CDR3 is CASSLYNLDEQFF. In DNA, the CDR3 is TGTGCCAGCAGCTTATACAACCTTGATGAGCAGTTCTTC.